This T cell receptor (beta chain) was observed in a study of control samples from healthy donors and cancer patients (dated by TCRdb to the early 2020s). The cysteine opens and the phenylalanine closes a CDR3 of 18 amino acids. Solely the CDR3 DNA is kept, with 54 bases framed from the first base. V gives up 5 bases and J gives up 3 bases, and the segment between their germline ends measures 26 bases. The germline V gene encodes CDR1 SEHNR and CDR2 FQNEAQ (reference sequence). Libraries were made using the immunoSEQ multiplex PCR assay. This immuneACCESS table, as held by TCRdb, lists in-frame sequences with V and J called but not all clones. Of the missing ones, under half trace to an unresolved V gene in checked studies; the others have no known cause. This sample gives some 130,000 clones in total; less than 95% of them show up just once. 8.6% of the sample is held by the ten biggest clonotypes.

In regard to this clone: What this receptor recognizes is not known. No quality values exist for individual bases; no much larger clone is one base distant.

Recombination linked TRBV7-9 to TRBJ2-7, with TRBD1 tentatively as D gene (5 bases match). The sequenced sample was blood. This receptor was obtained from a man between 18 and 29 years old in good health. The CDR3 in this case is CASSASGSGSINLYEQYF. The sequenced DNA is TGTGCCAGCAGCGCGTCAGGGTCCGGCTCAATCAATCTCTACGAGCAGTACTTC.